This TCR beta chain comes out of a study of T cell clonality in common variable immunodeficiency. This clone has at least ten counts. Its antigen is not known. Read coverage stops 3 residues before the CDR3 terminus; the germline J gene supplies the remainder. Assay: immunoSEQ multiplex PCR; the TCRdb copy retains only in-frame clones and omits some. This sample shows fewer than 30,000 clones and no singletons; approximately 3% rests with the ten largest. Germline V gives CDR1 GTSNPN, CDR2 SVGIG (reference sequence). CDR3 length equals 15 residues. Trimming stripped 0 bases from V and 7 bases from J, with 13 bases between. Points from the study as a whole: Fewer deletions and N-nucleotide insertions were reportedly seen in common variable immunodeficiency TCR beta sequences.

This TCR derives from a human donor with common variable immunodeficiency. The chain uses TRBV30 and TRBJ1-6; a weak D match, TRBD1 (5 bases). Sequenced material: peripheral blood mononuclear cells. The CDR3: CAWSVPLGPNSPLHF. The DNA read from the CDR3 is TGTGCCTGGAGTGTACCTCTGGGGCCGAATTCACCC.